Listed below are T cell receptor beta chains from one sample, sequenced in a study of T cells in tuberculosis. Produced via immunoSEQ multiplex PCR; TCRdb's table is partial and in-frame only. This table has 30,000 to 40,000 clones, 97% appearing once. The specimen sequenced was PBMCs. The source is a donor between 10 and 35 years old with latent tuberculosis or without tuberculosis infection. Each CDR3 is given without its conserved first and last residue. Size tells how often a clone was seen (once, few, many) or the class of an expanded clone, and some rows leave it out.

TRBV5-5	TRBJ2-2	-	ASSLGGNTGELF
TRBV28	TRBJ2-3	-	ASSSSGGRADTQY
TRBV5-6	TRBJ2-2	-	ASSWRDGFEGTGELF
TRBV30	TRBJ1-3	-	AWGIDRAAGNTIY
TRBV5-6	TRBJ2-7	-	ASISSGSLGEQY
TRBV7-9	TRBJ1-2	-	ASSSRQGGYGYT
TRBV27	TRBJ1-3	-	ASSLDRENTIY
TRBV27	TRBJ1-1	-	ASSLSMGGSTEAF
TRBV28	TRBJ2-5	-	ASSRDRSRETQY
TRBV5-1	TRBJ1-4	-	ASSLAATNEKLF
TRBV5-1	TRBJ1-2	-	ASSPEGQAGQGVAYGYT
TRBV18	TRBJ2-7	-	ASSPQKYSPVPSYEQY
TRBV11-3	TRBJ2-3	-	ASSFGLTDTQY
TRBV6-5	TRBJ2-7	-	ASSYSDRGPYEQY
TRBV19	TRBJ1-2	-	ASSRTDYGYT
TRBV5-6	TRBJ2-7	-	ASSSRQGERYEQY
TRBV29-1	TRBJ2-7	-	SVQGQPTYEQY
TRBV28	TRBJ2-2	once	ASSYSNTGELF
TRBV5-1	TRBJ2-7	-	ASSPLLGAGYEQY
TRBV5-1	TRBJ1-5	-	ASSPTSGGKQPQH
TRBV29-1	TRBJ1-3	-	SVVTGGSSGNTIY